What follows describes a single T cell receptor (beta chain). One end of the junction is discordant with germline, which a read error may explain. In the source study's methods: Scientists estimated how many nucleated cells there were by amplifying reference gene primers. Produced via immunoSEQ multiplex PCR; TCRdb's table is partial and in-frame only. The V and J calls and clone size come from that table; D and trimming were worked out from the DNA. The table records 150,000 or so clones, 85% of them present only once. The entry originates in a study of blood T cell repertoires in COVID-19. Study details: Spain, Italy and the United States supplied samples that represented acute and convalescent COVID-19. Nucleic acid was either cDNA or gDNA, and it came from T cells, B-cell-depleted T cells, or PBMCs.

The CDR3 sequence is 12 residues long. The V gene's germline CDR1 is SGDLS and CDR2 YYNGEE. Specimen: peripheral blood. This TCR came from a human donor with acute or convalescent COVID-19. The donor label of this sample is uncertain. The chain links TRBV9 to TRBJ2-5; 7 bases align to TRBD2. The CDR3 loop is CASSVLPGLTNF. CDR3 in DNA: TGTGCCAGCAGCGTTCTTCCGGGACTAACGAACTTC.